What follows are 27 T cell receptor beta chains derived from one specimen sequenced in a study of T cells in Graves' hyperthyroidism and ophthalmopathy. Amplified regions were TCR beta CDR3 sequences from RNA transcripts. The TCR CDR3 first-round RT-PCR relied on the HTBI primer set. TCRdb itself ran the multiplex PCR reads through MiXCR, one entry per CDR3 protein. Of more than 300,000 distinct CDR3 sequences listed, approximately 17% were seen once; the top ten hold 35% to 45%. Sequenced: blood. The receptors shown here come from a man in his late teens or twenties with Graves' ophthalmopathy.

This rearrangement joins TRBV24-1 to TRBJ2-1, with 10 bases aligning to TRBD2. This CDR3 spans 15 amino acids. J was trimmed by 4 bases and V by 5 bases; bases with no gene match: 4. CDR1 KGHDR and CDR2 SFDVKD come from the germline V gene. This CDR3 is CATSAGLAIYNEQFF. The CDR3 coding sequence is TGTGCCACCAGTGCGGGACTAGCGATATACAATGAGCAGTTCTTC.

Concerning this clonotype itself: A much bigger clone sits one base away, suggesting this may be a read error. V gene TRBV7-3 combines with J gene TRBJ2-1; 15 bases match TRBD2. The V and J ends lost 5 bases and 6 bases, in that order; junction bases with no gene match: 8. Germline V gene data show CDR1 as SGHTA and CDR2 as FQGTGA. The CDR3 has 17 residues. The CDR3 nucleotides are TGTGCCAGCAGCGAAACCGGGACTAGCGGGGGGACCAATGAGCAGTTCTTC. It is translated as CASSETGTSGGTNEQFF. Based on the CDR3 plus reference TRBV7-3 and TRBJ2-1, the full variable domain is GAGVSQTPSNKVTEKGKYVELRCDPISGHTALYWYRQSLGQGPEFLIYFQGTGAADDSGLPNDRFFAVRPEGSVSTLKIQRTERGDSAVYLCASSETGTSGGTNEQFFGPGTRLTVL.

This clonotype was counted ten times or more. CDR3 in DNA: TGTGCCAGCACCCAAACTTGGGGCAGGCCGAACACCGGGGAGCTGTTTTTT. This translates into CASTQTWGRPNTGELFF. V is TRBV27 and J is TRBJ2-2, with a tentative D call TRBD1 (5 bases). The V end was cut by 7 bases, the J end by 0 bases, with 18 bases between. CDR1 is MNHEY, CDR2 SMNVEV, per germline (reference sequence). The CDR3 has 17 residues.

The rearrangement uses TRBV20-1 and TRBJ1-4, with a weak D call TRBD1 (5 bases). V dropped 6 bases and J dropped 1 base, with 21 bases sitting between them. The CDR3 extends over 17 amino acids. Germline lookup yields CDR1 DFQATT and CDR2 SNEGSKA (reference sequence). The CDR3 DNA follows: TGCAGTGCCATCCCGAGCGAGGGGAGGAAAACTAATGAAAAACTGTTTTTT. Amino acids: CSAIPSEGRKTNEKLFF.

This clonotype came up a few times. The J gene is TRBJ2-6, the V gene TRBV5-1, with 9 bases matching TRBD1. This CDR3 comprises 18 residues. The trim removed 5 bases at V and 0 bases at J, leaving 9 bases unmatched. CDR1 SGHRS and CDR2 YFSETQ come from the germline V gene. CDR3 amino acids: CASRSTVTGGSGANVLTF. In DNA form, the CDR3 reads TGCGCCAGCAGGAGTACCGTGACAGGGGGCTCTGGGGCCAACGTCCTGACTTTC.

This clonotype was seen ten or more times. The chain employs TRBV2 and TRBJ1-2; D remains ambiguous. This CDR3 comprises 14 residues. Trimming removed 8 bases from V and 1 base from J, with 14 bases in between. Germline V CDR1 and CDR2: SNHLY, FYNNEI. In DNA form, the CDR3 reads TGTGCCAGCTCTCCCGGTAATCTTAACTATGGCTACACCTTC. Translating it yields CASSPGNLNYGYTF.

Turning to this clonotype: Just one base apart from a much larger clone, this may be a read error. V usage is TRBV12-3 or TRBV12-4 and J usage is TRBJ2-3; D is perhaps TRBD1 or TRBD2 (5 bases each). The CDR3 is made up of 17 amino acids. CDR3 protein: CASIPGRRGRLTDMQYF. The CDR3 DNA sequence: TGTGCCAGCATCCCCGGGCGCCGGGGACGACTCACAGATATGCAGTATTTT.

The chain carries TRBV24-1 and TRBJ2-3; no reliable D call. The CDR3 totals 16 residues. Trimming stripped 0 bases from V and 0 bases from J, with 9 bases between. Germline loops: CDR1 KGHDR, CDR2 SFDVKD. CDR3 loop: CATSDLGSSSTDTQYF. In DNA form, the CDR3 reads TGTGCCACCAGTGATTTGGGCTCCTCTAGCACAGATACGCAGTATTTT.

The chain couples TRBV7-9 to TRBJ1-3, with 7 nucleotides matching TRBD1. Germline CDR1 is SEHNR and CDR2 is FQNEAQ (reference sequence). The CDR3 consists of 15 residues. V lost 3 bases to trimming and J lost 0 bases; unmatched junction nucleotides: 2. The CDR3 sequence: CASSFDRDSGNTIYF. CDR3 DNA sequence: TGTGCCAGCAGCTTCGACAGGGACTCTGGAAACACCATATATTTT.

This clonotype showed up just a few times. A much larger clone lies one base from this, so it may be a read error. V usage is TRBV2 and J usage is TRBJ1-1, with TRBD1 matching over 9 bases. The V gene's germline CDR1 is SNHLY and CDR2 FYNNEI. V gave up 6 bases and J gave up 4 bases; unmatched junction bases: 9. The CDR3 is made up of 15 amino acids. CDR3 region: CASSRWGQGSTEAFF. The CDR3 DNA is TGTGCCAGCAGCCGCTGGGGACAGGGAAGCACTGAAGCTTTCTTT. The full variable domain, completed using reference TRBV2 and TRBJ1-1, is EPEVTQTPSHQVTQMGQEVILRCVPISNHLYFYWYRQILGQKVEFLVSFYNNEISEKSEIFDDQFSVERPDGSNFTLKIRSTKLEDSAMYFCASSRWGQGSTEAFFGQGTRLTVV.

This clonotype was counted ten times or more. The chain links TRBV28 to TRBJ2-2; tentative D call: TRBD2 (5 bases). Germline lookup yields CDR1 MDHEN and CDR2 SYDVKM. CDR3 length: 14 residues. Trimming removed 2 bases at V and 7 bases at J, with 11 bases between. The CDR3 DNA is TGTGCCAGCAGTTTACCGAGGGAACACGGGGAGCTGTTTTTT. Translation gives CASSLPREHGELFF.

V usage is TRBV28 and J usage is TRBJ2-6; D uncertain. Trimming pared 6 bases from V and 0 bases from J, leaving 15 bases between. The CDR3 sequence is 17 residues long. Germline-derived CDR1 and CDR2 are MDHEN and SYDVKM. CDR3 nucleotides: TGTGCCAGCAGCTCTACCCAATTTGGCTCTGGGGCCAACGTCCTGACTTTC. This translates into CASSSTQFGSGANVLTF.

Turning to this clonotype: This sequence may be a read error, since a much larger clone differs from it by one base. The chain joins TRBV20-1 to TRBJ1-5, with a tentative D call TRBD1 (5 bases). Germline V gene lookup returns CDR1 DFQATT and CDR2 SNEGSKA (reference sequence). CDR3 length: 12 amino acids. The CDR3 sequence: CSAHQGNQPHHF. The CDR3 coding sequence is TGCAGTGCGCACCAGGGAAATCAGCCCCACCATTTT.

Note on this clonotype: A clone one base away is much larger, so this may be a read error. No conserved phenylalanine or tryptophan ends this CDR3, so it is likely a read error. The chain is built from TRBV20-1 and TRBJ1-2, with TRBD1 as a possible D gene (6 bases). Germline values: CDR1 DFQATT, CDR2 SNEGSKA (reference sequence). V shed 3 bases and J shed 4 bases, with 12 bases lying between them. This CDR3 has 13 residues. The CDR3 bases are TGCAGTGCTAGGGGCCCGGACAGCTATGGCTACACCCTC. Protein: CSARGPDSYGYTL.

This clonotype was seen many times. The chain recombines TRBV7-9 with TRBJ1-1; TRBD1 matches 11 bases. The germline V gene encodes CDR1 SEHNR and CDR2 FQNEAQ (reference sequence). V was clipped by 5 bases and J by 7 bases; unmatched bases: 6. The CDR3 loop spans 14 amino acids. CDR3 DNA sequence: TGTGCCAGCAGCGCTGGACAGGGGGCAGGTGAAGCTTTCTTT. Translating gives CASSAGQGAGEAFF.

In its sample, this clonotype was seen many times. The chain combines TRBV20-1 with TRBJ2-5; possibly TRBD2 for D (6 bases). The germline CDR1 and CDR2 sequences are DFQATT and SNEGSKA (reference sequence). The ends were cut back, 5 bases at V and 2 bases at J, with 9 bases in the middle. The CDR3 is 12 amino acids. Here the CDR3 DNA reads TGCAGTGCTTACGGGACTCAAGAGACCCAGTACTTC. It encodes CSAYGTQETQYF.

This clonotype was picked up many times. The chain recombines TRBV7-3 with TRBJ2-3; D uncertain. This CDR3 comprises 15 residues. V lost 1 base, J lost 2 bases, and 10 bases lay in between. Germline V gene sequence: CDR1 SGHTA, CDR2 FQGTGA. As DNA, the CDR3 is TGTGCCAGCAGCTTAAAACCCGTCTACACAGATACGCAGTATTTT. This codes for CASSLKPVYTDTQYF.

This clonotype was seen ten or more times. This chain joins TRBV18 and TRBJ1-1; no firm D call. The V end was cut by 5 bases, the J end by 4 bases, with 17 bases between. Germline-derived CDR1 and CDR2 are KGHSH and LQKENI. The CDR3 consists of 15 residues. CDR3 sequence (DNA): TGTGCCAGCTCAAGTTACGTCCAGGCAAGCACTGAAGCTTTCTTT. This translates into CASSSYVQASTEAFF.

This clonotype showed up many times. CDR3 DNA: TGTGCCAGCAGTGAAGCTCGGACAGGGGGGAAGTTGGAGCAGTACTTC. Translating gives CASSEARTGGKLEQYF. The V gene is TRBV6-1, the J gene TRBJ2-7; 10 bases are a match to TRBD1. CDR1 MNHNS and CDR2 SASEGT come from the germline V gene. Germline trimming cut 0 bases from V and 7 bases from J; bases unmatched to any gene: 9. The CDR3 length is 16 residues.

In this sample, this clonotype turned up a few times. The chain employs TRBV25-1 and TRBJ2-5, with 13 bases fitting TRBD2. The CDR3 extends over 17 amino acids. V trimming: 4 bases; J trimming: 1 base; junction bases outside the gene matches: 6. Germline CDR1 reads MGHDK; CDR2 reads SYGVNS. The CDR3 is CASSGWGLAGLQETQYF. The CDR3 nucleotides read TGTGCCAGCAGTGGATGGGGACTAGCGGGACTCCAAGAGACCCAGTACTTC.

This sequence joins TRBV5-8 and TRBJ2-2; D unclear. This CDR3 is 12 amino acids long. V gave up 10 bases and J gave up 4 bases, with 11 bases separating them. Germline V gives CDR1 SGHTS, CDR2 YDEGEE. The CDR3, as DNA: TGTGCCTGCGTGTGGGGCACCGGGGAGCTGTTTTTT. Translated, it gives CACVWGTGELFF.

The table lists this clonotype with a few counts. V and J are TRBV7-9 and TRBJ1-1, with 12 nucleotides matching TRBD1. Per germline, CDR1 SEHNR and CDR2 FQNEAQ (reference sequence). The CDR3 is 13 residues long. V lost 2 bases and J lost 12; bases outside the gene matches: 4. CDR3 protein: CASSLRDRGHPFF. For the CDR3, the DNA is TGTGCCAGCAGCTTACGGGACAGGGGGCATCCTTTCTTT.

This rearrangement joins TRBV5-1 to TRBJ1-1; the match to TRBD1 covers 9 bases. The germline gives CDR1 SGHRS, CDR2 YFSETQ. V dropped 4 bases and J dropped 4; count of bases not matched to a gene: 14. The CDR3 contains 17 residues. The CDR3 protein is CASSRHLGQGEATEAFF. In DNA, the CDR3 is TGCGCCAGCAGCCGCCACCTGGGACAGGGTGAGGCCACTGAAGCTTTCTTT.

In this sample, this clonotype turned up once. The rearrangement links TRBV24-1 to TRBJ2-7; D is uncertain. CDR3 length equals 13 residues. Trimming stripped 2 bases from V and 7 bases from J, with 11 bases between. CDR1 and CDR2 (germline): KGHDR, SFDVKD. CDR3 nucleotide sequence: TGTGCCACCAGTGATTACTACATCAATGAGCAGTACTTC. Amino acids: CATSDYYINEQYF.

This clonotype was counted between two and nine times. CDR3 region: CASSPHLYEQYF. The DNA for the CDR3 is TGCGCCAGCAGCCCCCATTTATACGAGCAGTACTTC. The chain is built from TRBV4-1 and TRBJ2-7; D gene unclear. With 4 bases removed from V and 4 bases from J, the gap between germline ends came to 8 bases. The CDR3 sequence is 12 residues long. Germline loops: CDR1 MGHRA, CDR2 YSYEKL.

This rearrangement joins TRBV12-3 or TRBV12-4 to TRBJ1-1, with D maybe TRBD1 (5 bases). The CDR3 loop spans 12 amino acids. V was shortened by 6 bases and J by 1 base, with 6 bases between the two germline ends. The CDR3 sequence is CASRGENTEAFF. DNA of the CDR3: TGTGCCAGCAGGGGGGAGAACACTGAAGCTTTCTTT.

This clonotype occurred a few times. The chain has TRBV5-1 and TRBJ2-7, with D possibly TRBD2 on 5 matching bases. Trimming took off 2 bases at V and 2 bases at J, with 14 bases between the two ends. The length of the CDR3 is 15 residues. The germline V gene encodes CDR1 SGHRS and CDR2 YFSETQ. CDR3 sequence reads: CASSFRRGVAYEQYF. The CDR3 bases are TGCGCCAGCAGCTTCCGACGGGGAGTCGCCTACGAGCAGTACTTC.